This passage covers 6 T cell receptor beta chains from one sample sequenced in a study of blood T cell repertoires in COVID-19. Libraries were prepared by immunoSEQ multiplex PCR; TCRdb keeps only in-frame clonotypes and omits some of them. The sample carries 250,000 to 350,000 clones, around 85% recorded once. The specimen was peripheral blood. These receptors came from a woman aged 45-59 years with active or convalescent COVID-19.

V usage is TRBV11-3 and J usage is TRBJ2-3; 7 bases agree with TRBD2. This CDR3 has 17 amino acids. Losses at the gene ends were 1 base for V and 2 bases for J; bases not matched to a gene: 9. The V gene's germline CDR1 is SGHNT and CDR2 YENEEA. Here the CDR3 reads CASSLGSTSALTDTQYF. In nucleotides, the CDR3 is TGTGCCAGCAGCTTAGGCTCCACTAGCGCACTCACAGATACGCAGTATTTT. The full variable domain, completed using reference TRBV11-3 and TRBJ2-3, is EAGVVQSPRYKIIEKKQPVAFWCNPISGHNTLYWYLQNLGQGPELLIRYENEEAVDDSQLPKDRFSAERLKGVDSTLKIQPAELGDSAVYLCASSLGSTSALTDTQYFGPGTRLTVL.

The V call is TRBV27, the J call TRBJ2-1, with 7 nucleotides matching TRBD2. V gave up 2 bases and J gave up 5 bases; unmatched junction bases: 6. Germline CDR1 MNHEY, CDR2 SMNVEV (reference sequence). The CDR3 runs to 15 residues. CDR3 in amino acids: CASSLTTSRDNEQFF. CDR3 nucleotide sequence: TGTGCCAGCAGTTTAACGACTAGCAGGGACAATGAGCAGTTCTTC.

The genes are TRBV6-5 and TRBJ1-1; 8 positions match TRBD1. The CDR3 length is 14 residues. The germline V gene encodes CDR1 MNHEY and CDR2 SVGAGI. J gave up 4 bases and V 7 bases, and 8 bases lay outside the gene matches. The CDR3 nucleotides are TGTGCCAGCAACCAGGGGGCGCGGGGCACTGAAGCTTTCTTT. It encodes CASNQGARGTEAFF.

This chain links TRBV5-1 with TRBJ2-2; the D gene is possibly TRBD2 (5 bases). The germline V gene has CDR1 SGHRS and CDR2 YFSETQ. CDR3 size: 13 residues. Trimming stripped 1 base from V and 7 bases from J, with 8 bases between. CDR3 in amino acids: CASSLRGIGELFF. The CDR3 nucleotides are TGCGCCAGCAGCTTGCGAGGGATCGGGGAGCTGTTTTTT.

The chain carries TRBV5-1 and TRBJ2-3, with a tentative D call TRBD1 (5 bases). The V and J ends lost 2 bases and 3 bases respectively, with 10 bases between them. CDR1 and CDR2 (germline): SGHRS, YFSETQ. This CDR3 is 14 amino acids long. DNA of the CDR3: TGCGCCAGCAGCTTTGGCAGGGTTACAGATACGCAGTATTTT. It specifies CASSFGRVTDTQYF.

The chain carries TRBV7-9 and TRBJ1-2, with 8 bases that match TRBD1. CDR1 and CDR2 from the germline V gene are SEHNR and FQNEAQ (reference sequence). The ends lost 7 bases at V and 7 bases at J; junction bases unmatched: 17. The CDR3 length is 16 residues. CDR3 DNA: TGTGCCAGCACGAAAGACGGGTTCAGGGGGCCCGGTGGCTACACCTTC. It translates to CASTKDGFRGPGGYTF. The variable domain in full, completed from reference TRBV7-9 and TRBJ1-2, reads DTGVSQNPRHKITKRGQNVTFRCDPISEHNRLYWYRQTLGQGPEFLTYFQNEAQLEKSRLLSDRFSAERPKGSFSTLEIQRTEQGDSAMYLCASTKDGFRGPGGYTFGSGTRLTVV.